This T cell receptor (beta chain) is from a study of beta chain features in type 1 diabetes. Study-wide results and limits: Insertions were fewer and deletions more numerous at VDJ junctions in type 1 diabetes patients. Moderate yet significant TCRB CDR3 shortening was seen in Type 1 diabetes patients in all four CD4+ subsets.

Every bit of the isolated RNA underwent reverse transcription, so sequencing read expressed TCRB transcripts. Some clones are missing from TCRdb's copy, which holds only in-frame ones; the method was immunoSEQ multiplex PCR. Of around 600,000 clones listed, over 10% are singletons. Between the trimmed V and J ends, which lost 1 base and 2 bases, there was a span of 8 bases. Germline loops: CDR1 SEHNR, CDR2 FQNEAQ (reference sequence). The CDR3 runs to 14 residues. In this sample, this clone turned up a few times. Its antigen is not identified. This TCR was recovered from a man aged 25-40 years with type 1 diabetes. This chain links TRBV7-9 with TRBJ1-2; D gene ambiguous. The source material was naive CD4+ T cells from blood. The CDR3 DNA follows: TGTGCCAGCAGCTTAGGACGGGAAAACTATGGCTACACCTTC. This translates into CASSLGRENYGYTF.